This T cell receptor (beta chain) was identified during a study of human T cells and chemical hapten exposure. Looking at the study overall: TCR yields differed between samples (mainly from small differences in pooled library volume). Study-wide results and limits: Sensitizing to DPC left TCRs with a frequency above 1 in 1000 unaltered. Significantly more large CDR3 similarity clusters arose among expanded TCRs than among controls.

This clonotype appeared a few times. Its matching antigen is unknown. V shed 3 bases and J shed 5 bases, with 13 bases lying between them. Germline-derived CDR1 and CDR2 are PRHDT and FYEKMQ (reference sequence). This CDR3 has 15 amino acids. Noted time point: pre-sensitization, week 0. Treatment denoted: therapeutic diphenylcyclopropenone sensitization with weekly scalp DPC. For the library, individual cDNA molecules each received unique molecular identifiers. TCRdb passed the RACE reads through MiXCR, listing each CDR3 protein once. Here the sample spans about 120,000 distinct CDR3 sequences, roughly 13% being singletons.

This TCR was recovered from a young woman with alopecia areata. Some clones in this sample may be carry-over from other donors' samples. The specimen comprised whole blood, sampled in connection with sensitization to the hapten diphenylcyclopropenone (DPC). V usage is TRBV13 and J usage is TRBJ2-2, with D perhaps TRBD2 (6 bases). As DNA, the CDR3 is TGTGCCAGCAGCTTCCGGGACGGAGGGACCGGGGAGCTGTTTTTT. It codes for CASSFRDGGTGELFF. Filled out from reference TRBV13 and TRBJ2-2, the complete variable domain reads AAGVIQSPRHLIKEKRETATLKCYPIPRHDTVYWYQQGPGQDPQFLISFYEKMQSDKGSIPDRFSAQQFSDYHSELNMSSLELGDSALYFCASSFRDGGTGELFFGEGSRLTVL.